The 17 T cell receptor beta chains reported below all come from one sample, sequenced in a study of PD-1 blockade in mismatch repair-deficient tumors (dated by TCRdb to 2017 to 2019). Library prep was done by the immunoSEQ multiplex PCR assay. Here the immuneACCESS table is served through TCRdb, limited to in-frame sequences with V and J called. Missing clones are a known gap in these copies; in checked studies unresolved V genes cover under half, and the rest lacks a known reason. Present in this sample are 50,000 to 75,000 clones, approximately 90% of which were seen just once. The ten largest clones take up about 15% of the sample. Specimen: peripheral blood, collected 52 weeks after starting pembrolizumab. These receptors all come from an adult with mismatch repair-deficient cancer.

The chain has TRBV5-4 and TRBJ2-3, with TRBD1 as a possible D gene (6 bases). V lost 4 bases and J lost 0, with 18 bases in between. This CDR3 spans 17 amino acids. CDR1 and CDR2 from the germline V gene are SGHNT and YYREEE (reference sequence). The DNA of the CDR3 is TGTGCCAGCAGCCCCCCAATACAGGGTATAAGCACAGATACGCAGTATTTT. Translating it yields CASSPPIQGISTDTQYF.

This clone was picked up one time. The chain links TRBV2 to TRBJ2-6; no clear D gene. Germline values: CDR1 SNHLY, CDR2 FYNNEI. CDR3 length: 15 residues. V was trimmed by 4 bases and J by 3 bases, leaving 10 bases between them. The CDR3 DNA sequence: TGTGCCAGCAGTGCGGAAGGGTTTGGGGCCAACGTCCTGACTTTC. Its translation: CASSAEGFGANVLTF.

This clone was seen only a few times. V and J are TRBV2 and TRBJ2-2, with D unresolved. This CDR3 has 14 residues. Deletions cut 4 bases from V and 5 bases from J, with 11 bases between. Germline V gives CDR1 SNHLY, CDR2 FYNNEI. For the CDR3, the DNA is TGTGCCAGCAGTGGCCGGACCAGAACCGGGGAGCTGTTTTTT. Its protein is CASSGRTRTGELFF.

This sequence joins TRBV7-9 and TRBJ2-5, with a possible D match to TRBD2 (5 bases). Germline V lookup: CDR1 SEHNR, CDR2 FQNEAQ (reference sequence). The length of the CDR3 is 14 residues. The V end was cut by 5 bases, the J end by 1 base, with 11 bases between. The CDR3 region is CASSPSGVQETQYF. CDR3 coding DNA: TGTGCCAGCAGCCCCAGCGGAGTCCAAGAGACCCAGTACTTC.

In nucleotides, the CDR3 is TGTGCCAGCCAGACAGTCTCTGGAAACACCATATATTTT. This codes for CASQTVSGNTIYF. The V gene is TRBV5-6, the J gene TRBJ1-3, with D maybe TRBD1 (5 bases). Germline V lookup: CDR1 SGHDT, CDR2 YYEEEE. The CDR3 loop spans 13 amino acids. V was clipped by 7 bases and J by 0 bases, with 8 bases between them.

This chain uses TRBV2 with TRBJ2-7; 7 nucleotides align to TRBD1. After removal of 8 bases from V and 4 bases from J, the junction contained 11 bases not matched to a gene. Germline V gene sequence: CDR1 SNHLY, CDR2 FYNNEI. CDR3 size: 14 residues. The CDR3, as DNA: TGTGCCAGCCGAGATCCAACAGGGGTTTACGAGCAGTACTTC. As protein: CASRDPTGVYEQYF.

The chain recombines TRBV5-1 with TRBJ1-1; no definite D call. The germline gives CDR1 SGHRS, CDR2 YFSETQ. There are 14 residues in the CDR3. V lost 4 bases and J lost 0, with 10 bases in between. The CDR3 reads CASSNGVLNTEAFF. The CDR3 region has the DNA TGCGCCAGCAGCAACGGGGTTTTGAACACTGAAGCTTTCTTT.

This clone was counted once. Mismatch with germline at one junction end may stem from a read error. The chain employs TRBV6-4 and TRBJ2-2; 7 bases fit TRBD1. The CDR3 loop spans 16 amino acids. The germline V gene has CDR1 MRHNA and CDR2 SNTAGT. This CDR3 is CASSYSYRGWTGELFF. DNA for the CDR3: TGTGCCAGCAGTTACTCGTACAGGGGATGGACCGGGGAGCTGTTTTTT.

The rearrangement uses TRBV7-8 and TRBJ2-2; D not resolved. Germline V gene lookup returns CDR1 SGHVS and CDR2 FQNEAQ. Trimming left V 2 bases short and J 2 bases short, with 0 bases between. The length of the CDR3 is 12 residues. Written as DNA, the CDR3 is TGTGCCAGCAGCTTAAACACCGGGGAGCTGTTTTTT. Protein product: CASSLNTGELFF.

The J gene is TRBJ2-7, the V gene TRBV4-3; D is undetermined. The CDR3 totals 14 residues. From germline, CDR1 is LGHNA and CDR2 YSLEER. The V end was cut by 0 bases, the J end by 0 bases, with 6 bases between. The CDR3 DNA reads as TGCGCCAGCAGCCAAGATGCCAGCTCCTACGAGCAGTACTTC. This encodes CASSQDASSYEQYF.

The CDR3 DNA follows: TGTGCCAGCAGCTTATTAGCGGGAGCAATCAGTGAGCAGTTCTTC. As protein: CASSLLAGAISEQFF. This chain joins TRBV7-9 and TRBJ2-1, with 9 bases matching TRBD2. This CDR3 has 15 amino acids. The germline V gene has CDR1 SEHNR and CDR2 FQNEAQ (reference sequence). With 2 bases clipped from V and 9 bases from J, the junction kept 8 bases outside the gene matches. Combining the CDR3 with reference TRBV7-9 and TRBJ2-1 gives the whole variable domain DTGVSQNPRHKITKRGQNVTFRCDPISEHNRLYWYRQTLGQGPEFLTYFQNEAQLEKSRLLSDRFSAERPKGSFSTLEIQRTEQGDSAMYLCASSLLAGAISEQFFGPGTRLTVL.

The chain joins TRBV4-3 to TRBJ2-2; 8 nucleotides match TRBD2. Germline-derived CDR1 and CDR2 are LGHNA and YSLEER. This CDR3 region has 18 residues. The trim removed 1 base at V and 1 base at J, leaving 8 bases unmatched. The CDR3 nucleotides read TGCGCCAGCAGCCAAGGATGGCTAGCGGGTGAGAACACCGGGGAGCTGTTTTTT. Its protein product is CASSQGWLAGENTGELFF.

The chain carries TRBV4-3 and TRBJ2-7; 7 nucleotides line up with TRBD1. V was clipped by 0 bases and J by 7 bases; unmatched bases: 9. CDR1 is LGHNA and CDR2 is YSLEER in the germline V gene. This CDR3 contains 15 residues. CDR3 bases: TGCGCCAGCAGCCAAGAATGGGGACAGTCCCATGAGCAGTACTTC. This gives the protein CASSQEWGQSHEQYF.

V and J are TRBV25-1 and TRBJ1-1, with D possibly matching TRBD1 (5 bases). The CDR3 extends over 13 amino acids. The germline CDR1 and CDR2 sequences are MGHDK and SYGVNS. Trimming shortened V by 0 bases and J by 5 bases, and 7 bases separated the two germline ends. CDR3 loop: CASSEYEGTEAFF. CDR3 coding DNA: TGTGCCAGCAGTGAATATGAGGGGACTGAAGCTTTCTTT.

The gene calls are TRBV5-4 and TRBJ1-1; D remains unclear. V was cut by 2 bases and J by 4 bases, with 18 bases left in between. The CDR3 is 16 residues long. In germline, CDR1 is SGHNT, CDR2 YYREEE (reference sequence). DNA for the CDR3: TGTGCCAGCAGCTTAGCCGCATGGGAGGTAGGCACTGAAGCTTTCTTT. This sequence encodes CASSLAAWEVGTEAFF.

The chain joins TRBV30 to TRBJ1-2, with D tentatively TRBD1 (5 bases). V was clipped by 4 bases and J by 4 bases, with 16 bases between them. Germline values: CDR1 GTSNPN, CDR2 SVGIG (reference sequence). This CDR3 has 14 residues. CDR3 DNA sequence: TGTGCCTGGAACCCCGCGGGCGGGGGCTATGGCTACACCTTC. Residues: CAWNPAGGGYGYTF. The variable domain in full, with the rest retrieved from reference TRBV30 and TRBJ1-2, is SQTIHQWPATLVQPVGSPLSLECTVEGTSNPNLYWYRQAAGRGLQLLFYSVGIGQISSEVPQNLSASRPQDRQFILSSKKLLLSDSGFYLCAWNPAGGGYGYTFGSGTRLTVV.

This chain connects TRBV19 to TRBJ2-5, with no clear D. This CDR3 region has 13 residues. Between the trimmed V and J ends, which lost 6 bases and 2 bases, there was a span of 10 bases. From germline, CDR1 is LNHDA and CDR2 SQIVND (reference sequence). The CDR3 here is CASSLIPQETQYF. The CDR3 DNA reads TGTGCCAGTAGCCTAATCCCACAAGAGACCCAGTACTTC.